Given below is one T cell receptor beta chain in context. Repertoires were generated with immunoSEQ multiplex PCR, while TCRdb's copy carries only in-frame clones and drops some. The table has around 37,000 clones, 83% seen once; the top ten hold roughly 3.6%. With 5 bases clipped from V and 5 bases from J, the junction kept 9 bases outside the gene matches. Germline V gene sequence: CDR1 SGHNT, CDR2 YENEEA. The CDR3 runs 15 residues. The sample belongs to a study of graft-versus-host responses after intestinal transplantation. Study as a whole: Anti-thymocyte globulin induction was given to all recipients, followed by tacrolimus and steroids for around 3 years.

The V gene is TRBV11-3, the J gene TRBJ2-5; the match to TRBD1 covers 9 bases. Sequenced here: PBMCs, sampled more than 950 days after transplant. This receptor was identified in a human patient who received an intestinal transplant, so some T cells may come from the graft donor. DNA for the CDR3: TGTGCCAGCAGCCGGGGACAGGGAGAGGCCGAGACCCAGTACTTC. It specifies CASSRGQGEAETQYF.